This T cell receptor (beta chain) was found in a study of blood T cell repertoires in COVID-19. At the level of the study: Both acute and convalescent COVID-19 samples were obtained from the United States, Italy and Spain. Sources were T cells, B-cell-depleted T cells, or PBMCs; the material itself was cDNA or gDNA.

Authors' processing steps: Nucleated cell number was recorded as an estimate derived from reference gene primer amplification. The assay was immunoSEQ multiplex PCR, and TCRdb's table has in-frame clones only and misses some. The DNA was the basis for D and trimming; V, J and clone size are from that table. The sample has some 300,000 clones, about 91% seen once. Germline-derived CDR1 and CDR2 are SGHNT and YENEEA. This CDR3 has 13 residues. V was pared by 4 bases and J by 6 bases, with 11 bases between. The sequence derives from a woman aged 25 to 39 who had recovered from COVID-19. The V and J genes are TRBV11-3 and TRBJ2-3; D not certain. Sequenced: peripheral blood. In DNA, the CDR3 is TGTGCCAGCAGCTCCGACTTCACGGATACGCAGTATTTT. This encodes CASSSDFTDTQYF.